This T cell receptor (beta chain) was recovered during a study of naive and memory T cell subsets. The V and J ends lost 2 bases and 0 bases respectively, with 24 bases between them. Germline-derived CDR1 and CDR2 are MNHEY and SMNVEV (reference sequence). The CDR3 covers 20 residues. The library had UMIs added by 3' ligation of an oligonucleotide to TCR cDNA. The SP2 primer and nested alpha and beta constant region primers amplified ligated cDNA in four rounds. TCRdb analysed the 5' RACE reads with MiXCR anew, one entry per CDR3 protein. The data contain more than 45,000 distinct CDR3 sequences, about 7.2% of them seen just once; the ten biggest clones take up 9% to 10%.

The sequence came from a male donor in good health. The genes are TRBV27 and TRBJ2-3; D remains ambiguous. DNA of the CDR3: TGTGCCAGCAGTTTAGGGGTCTCCTTACACGACGGTGCTAGCACAGATACGCAGTATTTT. Protein product: CASSLGVSLHDGASTDTQYF.